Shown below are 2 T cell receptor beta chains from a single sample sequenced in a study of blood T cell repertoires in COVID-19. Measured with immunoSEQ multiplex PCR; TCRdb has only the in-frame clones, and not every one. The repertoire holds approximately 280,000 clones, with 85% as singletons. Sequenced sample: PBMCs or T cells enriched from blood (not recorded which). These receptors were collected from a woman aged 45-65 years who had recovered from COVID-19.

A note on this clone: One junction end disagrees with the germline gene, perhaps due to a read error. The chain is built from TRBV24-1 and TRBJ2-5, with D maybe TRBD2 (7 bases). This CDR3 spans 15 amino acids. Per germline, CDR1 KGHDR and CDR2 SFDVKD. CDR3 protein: CAASPQGGIYETQYF. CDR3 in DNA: TGTGCCGCCAGCCCACAGGGAGGGATTTATGAGACCCAGTACTTC.

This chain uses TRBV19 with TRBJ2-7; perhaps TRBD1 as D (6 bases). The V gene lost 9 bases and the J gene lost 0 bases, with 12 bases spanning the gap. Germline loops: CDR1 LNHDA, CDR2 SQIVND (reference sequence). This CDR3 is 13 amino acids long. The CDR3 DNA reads TGTGCCAGCAAGGAGGACAGCTCCTACGAGCAGTACTTC. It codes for CASKEDSSYEQYF. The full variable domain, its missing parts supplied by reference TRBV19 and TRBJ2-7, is DGGITQSPKYLFRKEGQNVTLSCEQNLNHDAMYWYRQDPGQGLRLIYYSQIVNDFQKGDIAEGYSVSREKKESFPLTVTSAQKNPTAFYLCASKEDSSYEQYFGPGTRLTVT.